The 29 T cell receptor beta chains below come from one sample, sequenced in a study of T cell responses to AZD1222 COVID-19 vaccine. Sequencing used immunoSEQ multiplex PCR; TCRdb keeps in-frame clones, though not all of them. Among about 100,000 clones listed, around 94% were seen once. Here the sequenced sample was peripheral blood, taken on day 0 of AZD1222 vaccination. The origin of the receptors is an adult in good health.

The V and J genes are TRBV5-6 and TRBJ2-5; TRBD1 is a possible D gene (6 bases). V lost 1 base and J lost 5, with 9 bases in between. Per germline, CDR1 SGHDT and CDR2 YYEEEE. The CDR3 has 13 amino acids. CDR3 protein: CASSLTGLETQYF. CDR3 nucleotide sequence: TGTGCCAGCAGCTTGACAGGGCTGGAGACCCAGTACTTC.

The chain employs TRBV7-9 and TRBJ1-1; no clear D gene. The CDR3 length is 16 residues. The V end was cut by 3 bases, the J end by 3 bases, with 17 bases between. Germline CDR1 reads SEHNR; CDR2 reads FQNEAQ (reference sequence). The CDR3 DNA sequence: TGTGCCAGCAGCTTTCTCGATCCGTCGGGTGACACTGAAGCTTTCTTT. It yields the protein CASSFLDPSGDTEAFF.

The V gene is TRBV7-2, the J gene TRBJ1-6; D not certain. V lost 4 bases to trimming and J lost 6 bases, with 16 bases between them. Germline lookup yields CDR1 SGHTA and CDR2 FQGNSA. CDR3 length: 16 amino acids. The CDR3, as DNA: TGTGCCAGCAGCTATAGTTTAAGGGCTGTTAATTCACCCCTCCACTTT. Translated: CASSYSLRAVNSPLHF.

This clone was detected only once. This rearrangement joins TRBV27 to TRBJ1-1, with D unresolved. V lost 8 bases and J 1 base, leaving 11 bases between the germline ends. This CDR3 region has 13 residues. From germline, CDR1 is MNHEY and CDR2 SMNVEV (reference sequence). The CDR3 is CASSRERNTEAFF. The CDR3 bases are TGTGCCAGCTCTCGTGAAAGGAACACTGAAGCTTTCTTT.

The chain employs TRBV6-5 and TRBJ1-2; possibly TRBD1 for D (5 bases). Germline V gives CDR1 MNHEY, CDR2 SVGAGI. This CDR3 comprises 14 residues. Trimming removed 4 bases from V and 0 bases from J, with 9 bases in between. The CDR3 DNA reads TGTGCCAGCAGTTTGGAGGGGCCTAACTATGGCTACACCTTC. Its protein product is CASSLEGPNYGYTF.

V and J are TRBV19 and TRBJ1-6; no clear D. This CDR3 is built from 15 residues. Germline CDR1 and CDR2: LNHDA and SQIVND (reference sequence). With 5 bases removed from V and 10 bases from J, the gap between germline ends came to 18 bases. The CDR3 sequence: CASSPPGLEASPLHF. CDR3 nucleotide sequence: TGTGCCAGTAGTCCCCCAGGATTGGAGGCATCACCCCTCCACTTT.

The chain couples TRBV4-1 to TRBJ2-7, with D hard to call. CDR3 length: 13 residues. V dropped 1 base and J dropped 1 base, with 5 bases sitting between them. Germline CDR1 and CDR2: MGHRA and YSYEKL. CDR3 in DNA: TGCGCCAGCAGCCAAGTGGGTTCCTACGAGCAGTACTTC. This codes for CASSQVGSYEQYF.

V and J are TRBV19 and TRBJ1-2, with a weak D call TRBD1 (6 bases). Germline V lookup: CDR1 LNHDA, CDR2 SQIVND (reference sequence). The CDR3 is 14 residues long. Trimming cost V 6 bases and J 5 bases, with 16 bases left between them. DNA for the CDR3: TGTGCCAGTAGATCCGGGGGCTCTTGGTATGGCTACACCTTC. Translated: CASRSGGSWYGYTF.

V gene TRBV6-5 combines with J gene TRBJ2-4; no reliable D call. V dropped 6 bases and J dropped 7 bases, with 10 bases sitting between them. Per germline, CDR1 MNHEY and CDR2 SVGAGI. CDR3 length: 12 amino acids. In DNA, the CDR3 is TGTGCCAGCAGGGGCCGAACGAACATTCAGTACTTC. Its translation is CASRGRTNIQYF.

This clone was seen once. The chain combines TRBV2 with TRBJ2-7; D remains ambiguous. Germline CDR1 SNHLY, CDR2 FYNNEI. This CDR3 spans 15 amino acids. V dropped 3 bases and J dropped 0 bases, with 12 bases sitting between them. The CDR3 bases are TGTGCCAGCAGTGACGACCTCCGTAGCTCCTACGAGCAGTACTTC. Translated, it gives CASSDDLRSSYEQYF.

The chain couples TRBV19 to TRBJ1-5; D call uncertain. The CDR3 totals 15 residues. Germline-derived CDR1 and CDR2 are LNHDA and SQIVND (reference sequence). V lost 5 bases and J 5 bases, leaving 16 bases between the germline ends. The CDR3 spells CASSLSMKGDQPQHF. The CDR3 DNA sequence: TGTGCCAGTAGTTTGAGTATGAAGGGCGATCAGCCCCAGCATTTT.

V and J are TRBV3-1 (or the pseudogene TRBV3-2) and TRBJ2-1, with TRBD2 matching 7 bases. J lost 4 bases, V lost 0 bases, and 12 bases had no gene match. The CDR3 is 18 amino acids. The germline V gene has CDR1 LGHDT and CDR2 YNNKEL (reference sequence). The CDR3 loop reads CASSQEMRGLNPYNEQFF. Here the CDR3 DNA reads TGTGCCAGCAGCCAAGAGATGCGGGGGTTGAATCCATACAATGAGCAGTTCTTC.

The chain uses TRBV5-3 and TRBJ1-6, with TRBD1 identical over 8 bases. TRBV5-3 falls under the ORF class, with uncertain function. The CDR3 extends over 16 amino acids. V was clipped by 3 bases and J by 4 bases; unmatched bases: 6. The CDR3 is CARSYLQGDYNSPLHF. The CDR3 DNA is TGTGCCAGAAGCTACCTACAGGGGGATTATAATTCACCCCTCCACTTT.

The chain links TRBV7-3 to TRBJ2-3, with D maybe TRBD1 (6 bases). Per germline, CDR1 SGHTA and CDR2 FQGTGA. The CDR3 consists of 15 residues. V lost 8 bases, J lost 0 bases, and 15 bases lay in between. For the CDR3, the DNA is TGTGCCAGCGCCCTAGTAGGGGGAAGCACAGATACGCAGTATTTT. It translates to CASALVGGSTDTQYF.

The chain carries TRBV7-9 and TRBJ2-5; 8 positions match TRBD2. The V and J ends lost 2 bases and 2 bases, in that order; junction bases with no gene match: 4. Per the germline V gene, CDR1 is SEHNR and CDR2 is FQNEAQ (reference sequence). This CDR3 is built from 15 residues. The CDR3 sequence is CASSLWAGGQETQYF. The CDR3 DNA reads TGTGCCAGCAGCTTATGGGCGGGGGGTCAAGAGACCCAGTACTTC.

CDR3 in DNA: TGTGCCAGCAGCCCGGGTGGAGGGGTAGGAAACACCATATATTTT. Residues: CASSPGGGVGNTIYF. This sequence joins TRBV6-5 and TRBJ1-3; D might be TRBD1 (5 bases). Per germline, CDR1 MNHEY and CDR2 SVGAGI. The V end lost 6 bases, the J end lost 4 bases, and 16 bases lay between the germline ends. The CDR3 length is 15 residues.

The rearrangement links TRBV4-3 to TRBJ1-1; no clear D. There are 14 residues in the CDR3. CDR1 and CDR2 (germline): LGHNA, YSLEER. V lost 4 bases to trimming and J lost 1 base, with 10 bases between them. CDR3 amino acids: CASSPLDGNTEAFF. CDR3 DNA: TGCGCCAGCAGCCCTTTGGACGGGAACACTGAAGCTTTCTTT.

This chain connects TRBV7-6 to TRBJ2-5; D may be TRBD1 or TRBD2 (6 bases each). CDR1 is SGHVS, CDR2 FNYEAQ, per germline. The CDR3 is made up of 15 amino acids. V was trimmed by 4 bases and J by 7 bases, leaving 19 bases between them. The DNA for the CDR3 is TGTGCCAGCAGCTCATTGCTCGAATGGGGGGCGACCCAGTACTTC. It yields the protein CASSSLLEWGATQYF. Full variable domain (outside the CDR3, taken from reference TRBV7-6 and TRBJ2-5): GAGVSQSPRYKVTKRGQDVALRCDPISGHVSLYWYRQALGQGPEFLTYFNYEAQQDKSGLPNDRFSAERPEGSISTLTIQRTEQRDSAMYRCASSSLLEWGATQYFGPGTRLLVL.

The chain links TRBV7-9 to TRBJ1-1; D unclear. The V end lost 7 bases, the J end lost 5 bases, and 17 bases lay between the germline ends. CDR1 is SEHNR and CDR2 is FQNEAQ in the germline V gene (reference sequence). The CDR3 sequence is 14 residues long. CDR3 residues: CASNHMDGYTEAFF. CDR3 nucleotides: TGTGCCAGCAACCATATGGACGGTTATACTGAAGCTTTCTTT.

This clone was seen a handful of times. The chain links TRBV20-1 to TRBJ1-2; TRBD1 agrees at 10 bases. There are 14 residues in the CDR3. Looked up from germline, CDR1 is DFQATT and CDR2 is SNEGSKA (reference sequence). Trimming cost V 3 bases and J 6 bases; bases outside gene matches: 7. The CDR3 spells CSASIRQGADGYTF. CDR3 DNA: TGCAGTGCTAGTATCCGACAGGGGGCTGATGGCTACACCTTC.

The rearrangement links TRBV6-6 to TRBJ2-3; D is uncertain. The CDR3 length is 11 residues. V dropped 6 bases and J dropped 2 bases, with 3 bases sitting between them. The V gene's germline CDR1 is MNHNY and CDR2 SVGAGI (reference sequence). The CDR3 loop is CASSNTDTQYF. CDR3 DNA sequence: TGTGCCAGCAGCAACACAGATACGCAGTATTTT.

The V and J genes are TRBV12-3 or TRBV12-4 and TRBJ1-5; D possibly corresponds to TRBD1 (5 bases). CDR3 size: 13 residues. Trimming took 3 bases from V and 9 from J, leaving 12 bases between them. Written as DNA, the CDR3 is TGTGCCAGCAGTTTGAGGGGATTTGGGCCCCAGCATTTT. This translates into CASSLRGFGPQHF.

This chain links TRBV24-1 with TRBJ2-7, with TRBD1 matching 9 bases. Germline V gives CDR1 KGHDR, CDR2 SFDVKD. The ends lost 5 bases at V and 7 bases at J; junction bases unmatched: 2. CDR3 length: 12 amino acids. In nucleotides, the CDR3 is TGTGCCACCAGTGGAGGACAGGGGGAGCAGTACTTC. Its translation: CATSGGQGEQYF.

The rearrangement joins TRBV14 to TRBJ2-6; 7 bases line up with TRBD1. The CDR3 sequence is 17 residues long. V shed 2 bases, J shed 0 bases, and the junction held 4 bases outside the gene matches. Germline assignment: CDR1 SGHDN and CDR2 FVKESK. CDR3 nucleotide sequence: TGTGCCAGCAGCCAAAGGGGACAGAACTCTGGGGCCAACGTCCTGACTTTC. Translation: CASSQRGQNSGANVLTF.

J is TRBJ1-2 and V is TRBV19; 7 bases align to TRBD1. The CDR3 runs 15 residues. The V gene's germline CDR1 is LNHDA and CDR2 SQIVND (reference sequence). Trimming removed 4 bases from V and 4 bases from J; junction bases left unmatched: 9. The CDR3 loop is CASSNRQGLFYGYTF. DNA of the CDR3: TGTGCCAGTAGTAACCGACAGGGACTGTTCTATGGCTACACCTTC.

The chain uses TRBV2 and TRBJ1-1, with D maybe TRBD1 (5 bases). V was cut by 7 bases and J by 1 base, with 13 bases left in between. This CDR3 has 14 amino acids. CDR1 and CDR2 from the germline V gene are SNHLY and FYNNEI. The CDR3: CASNKGQGNTEAFF. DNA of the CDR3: TGTGCCAGCAACAAAGGGCAGGGGAACACTGAAGCTTTCTTT.

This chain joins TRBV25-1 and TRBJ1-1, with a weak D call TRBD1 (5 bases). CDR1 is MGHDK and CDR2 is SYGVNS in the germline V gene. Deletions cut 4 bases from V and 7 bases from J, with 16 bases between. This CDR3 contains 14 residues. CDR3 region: CASSGPEGRFEAFF. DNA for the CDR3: TGTGCCAGCAGTGGGCCAGAGGGACGTTTTGAAGCTTTCTTT.

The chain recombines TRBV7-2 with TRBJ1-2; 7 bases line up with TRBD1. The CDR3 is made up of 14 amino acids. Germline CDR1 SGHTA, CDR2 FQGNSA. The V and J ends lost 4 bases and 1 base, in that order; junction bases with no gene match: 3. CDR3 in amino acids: CASSSQGVNYGYTF. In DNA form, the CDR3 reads TGTGCCAGCAGCTCTCAGGGGGTTAACTATGGCTACACCTTC.

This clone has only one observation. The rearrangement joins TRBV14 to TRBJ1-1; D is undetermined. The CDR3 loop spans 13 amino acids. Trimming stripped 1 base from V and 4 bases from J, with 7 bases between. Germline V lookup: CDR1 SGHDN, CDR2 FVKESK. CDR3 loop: CASSQVPVTEAFF. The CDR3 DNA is TGTGCCAGCAGCCAAGTCCCTGTCACTGAAGCTTTCTTT.